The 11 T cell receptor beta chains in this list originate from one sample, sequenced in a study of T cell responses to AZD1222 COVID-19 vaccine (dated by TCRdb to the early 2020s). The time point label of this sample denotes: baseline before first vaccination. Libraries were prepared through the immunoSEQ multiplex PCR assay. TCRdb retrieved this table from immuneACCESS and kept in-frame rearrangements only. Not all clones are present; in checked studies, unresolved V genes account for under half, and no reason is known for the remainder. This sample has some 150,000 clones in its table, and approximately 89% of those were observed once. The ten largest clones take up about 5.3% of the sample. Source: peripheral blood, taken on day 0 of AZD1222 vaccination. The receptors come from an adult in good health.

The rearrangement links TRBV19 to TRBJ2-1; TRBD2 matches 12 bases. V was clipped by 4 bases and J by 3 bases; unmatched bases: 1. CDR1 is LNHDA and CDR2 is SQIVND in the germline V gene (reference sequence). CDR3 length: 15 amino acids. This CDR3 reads CASSRTSGDYNEQFF. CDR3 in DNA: TGTGCCAGTAGTAGGACTAGCGGGGACTACAATGAGCAGTTCTTC.

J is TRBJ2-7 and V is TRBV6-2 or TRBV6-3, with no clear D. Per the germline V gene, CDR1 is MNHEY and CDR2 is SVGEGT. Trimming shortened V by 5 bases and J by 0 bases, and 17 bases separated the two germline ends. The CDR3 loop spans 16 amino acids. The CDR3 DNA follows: TGTGCCAGCAGTGGGGAAGACAAGTCCCCCTCCTACGAGCAGTACTTC. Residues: CASSGEDKSPSYEQYF.

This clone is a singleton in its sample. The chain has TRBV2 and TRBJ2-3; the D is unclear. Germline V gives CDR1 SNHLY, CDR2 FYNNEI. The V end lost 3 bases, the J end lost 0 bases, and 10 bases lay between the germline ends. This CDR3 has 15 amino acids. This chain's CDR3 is CASSDQRFSTDTQYF. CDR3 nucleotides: TGTGCCAGCAGTGACCAAAGATTTAGCACAGATACGCAGTATTTT.

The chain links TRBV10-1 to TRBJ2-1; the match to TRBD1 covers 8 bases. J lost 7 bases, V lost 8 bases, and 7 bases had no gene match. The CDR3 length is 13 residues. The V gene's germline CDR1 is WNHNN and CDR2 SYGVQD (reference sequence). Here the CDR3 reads CASGRGRKNEQFF. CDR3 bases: TGCGCCAGCGGCAGGGGGCGGAAGAATGAGCAGTTCTTC.

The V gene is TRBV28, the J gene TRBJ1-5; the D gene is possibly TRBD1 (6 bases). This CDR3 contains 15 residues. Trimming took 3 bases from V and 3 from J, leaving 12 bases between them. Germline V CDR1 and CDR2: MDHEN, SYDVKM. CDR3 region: CASSLPQGDNQPQHF. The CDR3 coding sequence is TGTGCCAGCAGTTTGCCACAGGGAGACAATCAGCCCCAGCATTTT.

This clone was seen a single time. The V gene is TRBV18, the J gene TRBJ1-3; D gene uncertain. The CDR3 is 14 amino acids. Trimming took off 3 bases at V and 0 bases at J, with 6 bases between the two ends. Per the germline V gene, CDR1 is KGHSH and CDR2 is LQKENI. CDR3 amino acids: CASSPGHSGNTIYF. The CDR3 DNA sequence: TGTGCCAGCTCACCGGGTCACTCTGGAAACACCATATATTTT.

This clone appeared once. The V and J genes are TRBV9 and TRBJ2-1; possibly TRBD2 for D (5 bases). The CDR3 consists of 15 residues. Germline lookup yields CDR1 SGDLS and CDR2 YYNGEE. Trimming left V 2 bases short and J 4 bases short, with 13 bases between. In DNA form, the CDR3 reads TGTGCCAGCAGCGTTTCCCCTAGCCGGTACAATGAGCAGTTCTTC. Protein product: CASSVSPSRYNEQFF.

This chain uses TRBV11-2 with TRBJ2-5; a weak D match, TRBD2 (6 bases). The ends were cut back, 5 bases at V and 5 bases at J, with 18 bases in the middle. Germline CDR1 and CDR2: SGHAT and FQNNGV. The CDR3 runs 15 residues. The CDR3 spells CASSLRRRASETQYF. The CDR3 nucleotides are TGTGCCAGCAGCCTACGACGGAGGGCATCGGAGACCCAGTACTTC.

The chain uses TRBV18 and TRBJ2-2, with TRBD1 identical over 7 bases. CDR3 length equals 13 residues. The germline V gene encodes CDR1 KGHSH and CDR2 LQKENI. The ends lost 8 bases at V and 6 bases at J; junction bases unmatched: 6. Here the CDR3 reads CASQNQGAGELFF. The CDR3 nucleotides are TGTGCCAGCCAAAACCAGGGGGCCGGGGAGCTGTTTTTT.

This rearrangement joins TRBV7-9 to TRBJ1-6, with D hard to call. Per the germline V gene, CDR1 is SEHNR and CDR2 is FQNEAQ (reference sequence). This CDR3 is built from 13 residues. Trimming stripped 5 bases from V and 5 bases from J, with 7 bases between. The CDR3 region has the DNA TGTGCCAGCAGCCCGAGGGATAATTCACCCCTCCACTTT. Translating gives CASSPRDNSPLHF.

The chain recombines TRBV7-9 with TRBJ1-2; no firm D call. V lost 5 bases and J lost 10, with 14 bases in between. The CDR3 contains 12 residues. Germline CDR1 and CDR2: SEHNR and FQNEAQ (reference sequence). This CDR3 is CASSPYLAAYTF. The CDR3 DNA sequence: TGTGCCAGCAGCCCCTATTTGGCGGCCTACACCTTC. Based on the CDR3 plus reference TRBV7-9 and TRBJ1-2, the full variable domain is DTGVSQNPRHKITKRGQNVTFRCDPISEHNRLYWYRQTLGQGPEFLTYFQNEAQLEKSRLLSDRFSAERPKGSFSTLEIQRTEQGDSAMYLCASSPYLAAYTFGSGTRLTVV.